These 3 T cell receptor beta chains were all obtained from the same sample, sequenced in a study of T cells of healthy individuals. MiXCR, run by TCRdb on the 5' RACE reads, gives a single entry per CDR3 protein. The data contain around 53,000 distinct CDR3 sequences, roughly 14% of them seen just once; the ten biggest clones take up roughly 15%. The source is a human donor in good health.

About this clonotype: A much larger clone is a single base away; this may be a read error. The chain combines TRBV5-1 with TRBJ2-3; D gene ambiguous. Germline V gene data show CDR1 as SGHRS and CDR2 as YFSETQ. Trimming took off 0 bases at V and 4 bases at J, with 9 bases between the two ends. The length of the CDR3 is 14 residues. This CDR3 is CASSLGRNSDTQYF. For the CDR3, the DNA is TGCGCCAGCAGCTTGGGACGGAATTCAGATACGCAGTATTTT. Supplemented by reference TRBV5-1 and TRBJ2-3, the full variable domain reads KAGVTQTPRYLIKTRGQQVTLSCSPISGHRSVSWYQQTPGQGLQFLFEYFSETQRNKGNFPGRFSGRQFSNSRSEMNVSTLELGDSALYLCASSLGRNSDTQYFGPGTRLTVL.

In its sample, this clonotype was seen many times. The chain carries TRBV20-1 and TRBJ2-3; D remains unclear. The CDR3 is 12 residues long. Germline CDR1 and CDR2: DFQATT and SNEGSKA (reference sequence). V was clipped by 3 bases and J by 1 base, with 5 bases between them. CDR3 sequence reads: CSASTGTDTQYF. The CDR3 bases are TGCAGTGCTAGTACTGGCACAGATACGCAGTATTTT.

This rearrangement joins TRBV5-4 to TRBJ1-1, with a tentative D call TRBD1 (5 bases). Germline V gene data show CDR1 as SGHNT and CDR2 as YYREEE (reference sequence). The CDR3 is 15 amino acids. The V end lost 4 bases, the J end lost 2 bases, and 15 bases lay between the germline ends. In nucleotides, the CDR3 is TGTGCCAGCAGCGCTGGGGGACTGAGCAACACTGAAGCTTTCTTT. Amino acids: CASSAGGLSNTEAFF.